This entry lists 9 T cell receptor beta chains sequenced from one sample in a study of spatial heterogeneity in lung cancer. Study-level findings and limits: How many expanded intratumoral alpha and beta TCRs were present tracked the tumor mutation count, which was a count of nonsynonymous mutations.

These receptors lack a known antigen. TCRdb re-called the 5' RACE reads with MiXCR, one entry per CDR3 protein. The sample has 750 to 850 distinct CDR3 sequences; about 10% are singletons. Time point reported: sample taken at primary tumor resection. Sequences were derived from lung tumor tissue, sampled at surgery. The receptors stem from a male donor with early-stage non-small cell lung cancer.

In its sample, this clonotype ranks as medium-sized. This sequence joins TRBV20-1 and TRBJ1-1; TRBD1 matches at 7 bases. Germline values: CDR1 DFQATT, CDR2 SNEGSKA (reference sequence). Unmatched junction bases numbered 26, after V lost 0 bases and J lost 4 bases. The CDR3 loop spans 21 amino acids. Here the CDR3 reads CSAREAFGTDFFLVRGTEAFF. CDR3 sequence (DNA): TGCAGTGCTAGAGAGGCGTTCGGGACAGATTTCTTTTTAGTTAGGGGCACTGAAGCTTTCTTT.

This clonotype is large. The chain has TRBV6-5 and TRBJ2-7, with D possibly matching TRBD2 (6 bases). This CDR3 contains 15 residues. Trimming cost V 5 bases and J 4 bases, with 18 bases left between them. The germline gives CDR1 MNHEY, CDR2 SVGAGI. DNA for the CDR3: TGTGCCAGCAGTCGGGGGTCGTGGGGTCAATACGAGCAGTACTTC. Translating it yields CASSRGSWGQYEQYF.

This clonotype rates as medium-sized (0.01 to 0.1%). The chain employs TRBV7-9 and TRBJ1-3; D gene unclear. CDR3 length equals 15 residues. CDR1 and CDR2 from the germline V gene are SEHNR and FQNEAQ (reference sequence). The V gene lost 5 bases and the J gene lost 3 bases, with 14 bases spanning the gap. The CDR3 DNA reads TGTGCCAGCAGCCCGAGCAGGTTGGGTGGAAACACCATATATTTT. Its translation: CASSPSRLGGNTIYF.

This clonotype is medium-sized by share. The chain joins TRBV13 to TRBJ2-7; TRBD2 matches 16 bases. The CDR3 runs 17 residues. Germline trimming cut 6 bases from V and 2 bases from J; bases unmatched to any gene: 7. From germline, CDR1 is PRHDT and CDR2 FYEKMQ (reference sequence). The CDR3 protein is CASSEGTSGRAAYEQYF. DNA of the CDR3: TGTGCCAGCAGTGAGGGGACTAGCGGGAGGGCAGCCTACGAGCAGTACTTC. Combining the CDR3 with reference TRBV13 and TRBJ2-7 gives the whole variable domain AAGVIQSPRHLIKEKRETATLKCYPIPRHDTVYWYQQGPGQDPQFLISFYEKMQSDKGSIPDRFSAQQFSDYHSELNMSSLELGDSALYFCASSEGTSGRAAYEQYFGPGTRLTVT.

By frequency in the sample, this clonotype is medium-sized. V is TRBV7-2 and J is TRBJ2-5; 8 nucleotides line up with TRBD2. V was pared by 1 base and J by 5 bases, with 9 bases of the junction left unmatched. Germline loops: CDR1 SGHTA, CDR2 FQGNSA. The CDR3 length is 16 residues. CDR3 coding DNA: TGTGCCAGCAGCTTAGTGCCCAGAGCGGGAGCGGAGACCCAGTACTTC. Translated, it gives CASSLVPRAGAETQYF.

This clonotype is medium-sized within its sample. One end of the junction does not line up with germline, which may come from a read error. The CDR3 loop is CASGNTHTQYF. The CDR3 DNA is TGTGCCAGCGGGAACACACATACGCAGTATTTT. V usage is TRBV6-2 or TRBV6-3 and J usage is TRBJ2-3; no reliable D call. The germline CDR1 and CDR2 sequences are MNHEY and SVGEGT. The CDR3 has 11 residues.

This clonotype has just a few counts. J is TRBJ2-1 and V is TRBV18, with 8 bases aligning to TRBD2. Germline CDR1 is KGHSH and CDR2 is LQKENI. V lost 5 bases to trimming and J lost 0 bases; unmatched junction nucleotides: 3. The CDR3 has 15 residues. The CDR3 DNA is TGTGCCAGCTCAAAGAGCGGGAGCTCCTACAATGAGCAGTTCTTC. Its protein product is CASSKSGSSYNEQFF. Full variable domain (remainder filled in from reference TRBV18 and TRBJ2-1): NAGVMQNPRHLVRRRGQEARLRCSPMKGHSHVYWYRQLPEEGLKFMVYLQKENIIDESGMPKERFSAEFPKEGPSILRIQQVVRGDSAAYFCASSKSGSSYNEQFFGPGTRLTVL.

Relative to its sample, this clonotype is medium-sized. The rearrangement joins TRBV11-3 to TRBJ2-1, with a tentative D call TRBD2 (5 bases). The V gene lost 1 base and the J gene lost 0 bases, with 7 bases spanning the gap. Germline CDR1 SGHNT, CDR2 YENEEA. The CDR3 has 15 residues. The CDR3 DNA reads TGTGCCAGCAGCTTAGGAGGGAGCTCCTACAATGAGCAGTTCTTC. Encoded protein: CASSLGGSSYNEQFF.

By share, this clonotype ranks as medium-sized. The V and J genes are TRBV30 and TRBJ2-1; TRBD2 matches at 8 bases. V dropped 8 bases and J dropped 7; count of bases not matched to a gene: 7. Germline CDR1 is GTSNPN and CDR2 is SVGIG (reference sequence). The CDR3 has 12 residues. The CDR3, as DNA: TGTGCCCAGCCCGGGGGGGGAAATGAGCAGTTCTTC. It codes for CAQPGGGNEQFF.